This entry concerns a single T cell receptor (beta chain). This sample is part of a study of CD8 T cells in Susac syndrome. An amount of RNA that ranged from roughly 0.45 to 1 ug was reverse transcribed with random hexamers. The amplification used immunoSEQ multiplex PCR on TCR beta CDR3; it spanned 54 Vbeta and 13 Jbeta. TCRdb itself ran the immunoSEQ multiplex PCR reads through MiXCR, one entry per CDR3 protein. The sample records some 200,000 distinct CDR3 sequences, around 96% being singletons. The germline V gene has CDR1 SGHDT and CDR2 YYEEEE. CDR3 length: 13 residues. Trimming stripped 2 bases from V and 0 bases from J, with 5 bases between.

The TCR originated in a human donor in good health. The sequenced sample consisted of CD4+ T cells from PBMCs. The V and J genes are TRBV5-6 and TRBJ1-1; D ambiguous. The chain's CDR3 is CASSFWLNTEAFF. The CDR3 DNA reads TGTGCCAGCAGCTTTTGGTTGAACACTGAAGCTTTCTTT.